A single sample gave rise to the 32 T cell receptor beta chains below, sequenced in a study of cytomegalovirus exposure and HLA in healthy donors. The PCR had 60 Vbeta and 13 Jbeta primers. Measured with immunoSEQ multiplex PCR; TCRdb has only the in-frame clones, and not every one. The sample shows 85,000 to 100,000 clones, 60% to 85% of them seen only once. Sample: PBMCs. These TCRs come from a man aged 60 to 69 in good health and CMV-seropositive.

CDR3 in DNA: TGTGCCAGCAGCCTGCCCGGACAGGGTGAGACCCAGTACTTC. As protein: CASSLPGQGETQYF. This chain connects TRBV7-9 to TRBJ2-5; 8 nucleotides match TRBD1. Germline CDR1 reads SEHNR; CDR2 reads FQNEAQ (reference sequence). Trimming took 5 bases from V and 5 from J; bases not matched to a gene: 7. CDR3 size: 14 residues. The whole variable domain, remainder taken from reference TRBV7-9 and TRBJ2-5, is DTGVSQNPRHKITKRGQNVTFRCDPISEHNRLYWYRQTLGQGPEFLTYFQNEAQLEKSRLLSDRFSAERPKGSFSTLEIQRTEQGDSAMYLCASSLPGQGETQYFGPGTRLLVL.

A single count supports this clone. This sequence joins TRBV4-1 and TRBJ1-4, with 12 bases lining up with TRBD1. CDR1 MGHRA and CDR2 YSYEKL come from the germline V gene. The length of the CDR3 is 15 residues. With V trimmed by 3 bases and J by 15 bases, 11 bases remained unmatched. Here the CDR3 reads CASSQAGTGGRGVFF. The CDR3 nucleotides are TGCGCCAGCAGCCAGGCCGGGACAGGGGGCAGAGGGGTGTTTTTT.

The V and J genes are TRBV5-5 and TRBJ2-6, with 8 bases lining up with TRBD1. V lost 1 base and J lost 1; bases outside the gene matches: 7. The CDR3 consists of 18 residues. CDR1 and CDR2 from the germline V gene are SGHKS and YYEKEE (reference sequence). The CDR3 DNA is TGTGCCAGCAGCTTGACAGGGGGTCTCCCATCTGGGGCCAACGTCCTGACTTTC. Its translation is CASSLTGGLPSGANVLTF. Drawing the rest from reference TRBV5-5 and TRBJ2-6, the complete variable domain is DAGVTQSPTHLIKTRGQQVTLRCSPISGHKSVSWYQQVLGQGPQFIFQYYEKEERGRGNFPDRFSARQFPNYSSELNVNALLLGDSALYLCASSLTGGLPSGANVLTFGAGSRLTVL.

The chain has TRBV7-9 and TRBJ1-2; no clear D gene. V was cut by 1 base and J by 8 bases, with 11 bases left in between. The V gene's germline CDR1 is SEHNR and CDR2 FQNEAQ (reference sequence). The CDR3 sequence is 13 residues long. This CDR3 reads CASSLDPTRGYTF. CDR3 nucleotide sequence: TGTGCCAGCAGCTTAGATCCAACCAGGGGCTACACCTTC.

V and J are TRBV5-8 and TRBJ2-1; 7 positions match TRBD2. The CDR3 sequence is 14 residues long. The germline V gene encodes CDR1 SGHTS and CDR2 YDEGEE. V lost 0 bases to trimming and J lost 5 bases; unmatched junction nucleotides: 2. The CDR3 protein is CASSLGTRNNEQFF. The CDR3 DNA reads TGTGCCAGCAGCTTGGGGACTAGAAACAATGAGCAGTTCTTC.

This clone was detected once. The rearrangement links TRBV10-3 to TRBJ2-1, with a weak D call TRBD1 (5 bases). Germline-derived CDR1 and CDR2 are ENHRY and SYGVKD. This CDR3 has 14 amino acids. Deletions cut 2 bases from V and 5 bases from J, with 10 bases between. The DNA of the CDR3 is TGTGCCATCAGTGAGATGACAGACCACAATGAGCAGTTCTTC. Protein sequence: CAISEMTDHNEQFF.

The chain uses TRBV5-1 and TRBJ1-2; 9 nucleotides agree with TRBD1. Germline V gives CDR1 SGHRS, CDR2 YFSETQ. V gave up 3 bases and J gave up 2 bases; unmatched junction bases: 5. This CDR3 is 15 amino acids long. CDR3 loop: CASSSDRGQNYGYTF. CDR3 nucleotides: TGCGCCAGCAGCTCGGACAGGGGTCAGAACTATGGCTACACCTTC.

V and J are TRBV7-2 and TRBJ2-5; 9 nucleotides line up with TRBD2. Losses at the gene ends were 6 bases for V and 5 bases for J; bases not matched to a gene: 19. The germline V gene has CDR1 SGHTA and CDR2 FQGNSA. CDR3 length: 18 residues. The CDR3 sequence is CASRLAGAVQAPRETQYF. The CDR3 bases are TGTGCCAGCAGACTAGCGGGTGCCGTCCAGGCCCCTAGGGAGACCCAGTACTTC. The full variable domain, its missing parts supplied by reference TRBV7-2 and TRBJ2-5, is GAGVSQSPSNKVTEKGKDVELRCDPISGHTALYWYRQSLGQGLEFLIYFQGNSAPDKSGLPSDRFSAERTGGSVSTLTIQRTQQEDSAVYLCASRLAGAVQAPRETQYFGPGTRLLVL.

V usage is TRBV6-5 and J usage is TRBJ2-7, with D possibly matching TRBD2 (6 bases). Trimming shortened V by 7 bases and J by 2 bases, and 12 bases separated the two germline ends. Germline V gene data show CDR1 as MNHEY and CDR2 as SVGAGI. The CDR3 length is 13 residues. DNA of the CDR3: TGTGCCAGCACCCCGGGCGGGGCCTACGAGCAGTACTTC. As protein: CASTPGGAYEQYF.

The genes are TRBV11-2 and TRBJ2-5; a weak D match, TRBD1 (5 bases). The V and J ends lost 2 bases and 0 bases respectively, with 7 bases between them. The CDR3 loop spans 14 amino acids. CDR1 and CDR2 from the germline V gene are SGHAT and FQNNGV. The CDR3: CASSLRGYQETQYF. The CDR3 region has the DNA TGTGCCAGCAGCTTAAGGGGTTACCAAGAGACCCAGTACTTC.

The gene calls are TRBV5-4 and TRBJ1-3; TRBD1 might be the D (5 bases). V shed 1 base and J shed 1 base, with 12 bases lying between them. The germline V gene encodes CDR1 SGHNT and CDR2 YYREEE (reference sequence). The CDR3 extends over 16 amino acids. The CDR3 here is CASSLQGLGSGNTIYF. DNA of the CDR3: TGTGCCAGCAGCTTGCAGGGCCTAGGATCTGGAAACACCATATATTTT.

The chain recombines TRBV9 with TRBJ2-1, with D hard to call. The CDR3 runs 14 residues. The germline V gene has CDR1 SGDLS and CDR2 YYNGEE. V lost 0 bases and J lost 4, with 8 bases in between. The CDR3 sequence is CASSVASVYNEQFF. The CDR3 DNA sequence: TGTGCCAGCAGCGTAGCGTCAGTTTACAATGAGCAGTTCTTC. The full variable domain, completed using reference TRBV9 and TRBJ2-1, is DSGVTQTPKHLITATGQRVTLRCSPRSGDLSVYWYQQSLDQGLQFLIQYYNGEERAKGNILERFSAQQFPDLHSELNLSSLELGDSALYFCASSVASVYNEQFFGPGTRLTVL.

A remark on this clone: The junction departs from the called germline gene at one end, perhaps through a read error. The chain has TRBV5-4 and TRBJ2-5, with a tentative D call TRBD2 (6 bases). Germline lookup yields CDR1 SGHNT and CDR2 YYREEE (reference sequence). This CDR3 has 15 residues. DNA for the CDR3: TGTGCCGGCAGCCACGGCCCCCGGGCGGGGGAGACCCAGTACTTC. Protein: CAGSHGPRAGETQYF.

This clone appeared a single time. The chain links TRBV29-1 to TRBJ2-7, with 7 bases matching TRBD1. Germline CDR1 reads SQVTM; CDR2 reads ANQGSEA. V lost 6 bases and J lost 1; bases outside the gene matches: 3. This CDR3 spans 12 amino acids. CDR3 nucleotide sequence: TGCAGCGTGGAGACAGGGTCCTACGAGCAGTACTTC. Amino acids: CSVETGSYEQYF.

This chain connects TRBV30 to TRBJ1-3, with a tentative D call TRBD1 (6 bases). Germline assignment: CDR1 GTSNPN and CDR2 SVGIG (reference sequence). V lost 5 bases to trimming and J lost 4 bases, with 9 bases between them. The CDR3 has 12 residues. This CDR3 is CAWEQGGNTIYF. The CDR3 DNA reads as TGTGCCTGGGAACAGGGAGGAAACACCATATATTTT.

The J gene is TRBJ2-3, the V gene TRBV7-3, with 11 positions matching TRBD2. V dropped 1 base and J dropped 3; count of bases not matched to a gene: 18. Germline CDR1 SGHTA, CDR2 FQGTGA. CDR3 length equals 21 residues. CDR3 amino acids: CASSLSPPFGSGGAATDTQYF. The CDR3 coding sequence is TGTGCCAGCAGCTTAAGTCCCCCGTTTGGTAGCGGGGGGGCCGCGACAGATACGCAGTATTTT.

The J gene is TRBJ2-5, the V gene TRBV5-4; maybe TRBD2 (5 bases). There are 12 residues in the CDR3. The germline V and J ends were trimmed by 1 base and 11 bases, with 12 bases remaining between them. Per the germline V gene, CDR1 is SGHNT and CDR2 is YYREEE (reference sequence). CDR3 DNA sequence: TGTGCCAGCAGCTTGCCGGGGTGGGAGCAGTACTTC. As protein: CASSLPGWEQYF.

The chain employs TRBV27 and TRBJ2-4; D ambiguous. This CDR3 has 13 amino acids. V lost 0 bases and J 6 bases, leaving 6 bases between the germline ends. Per the germline V gene, CDR1 is MNHEY and CDR2 is SMNVEV (reference sequence). In DNA form, the CDR3 reads TGTGCCAGCAGTTTATCGAGTAGAAACATTCAGTACTTC. Translated, it gives CASSLSSRNIQYF.

CDR3 nucleotide sequence: TGCGCCAGCAGCTTAAATACAGGGAATGAGCAGTTCTTC. As protein: CASSLNTGNEQFF. V gene TRBV5-1 combines with J gene TRBJ2-1; D is perhaps TRBD1 (6 bases). Trimming took off 2 bases at V and 7 bases at J, with 10 bases between the two ends. The CDR3 length is 13 residues. Per the germline V gene, CDR1 is SGHRS and CDR2 is YFSETQ.

V is TRBV5-6 and J is TRBJ2-7, with D perhaps TRBD2 (6 bases). V lost 4 bases and J lost 1, with 18 bases in between. CDR1 and CDR2 (germline): SGHDT, YYEEEE. This CDR3 spans 16 amino acids. The DNA for the CDR3 is TGTGCCAGCAGCCCCCTCAGTAGACTAGGATCCTACGAGCAGTACTTC. This codes for CASSPLSRLGSYEQYF.

The chain has TRBV7-3 and TRBJ2-2, with D tentatively TRBD1 (7 bases). Germline CDR1 reads SGHTA; CDR2 reads FQGTGA. V lost 2 bases to trimming and J lost 4 bases, with 11 bases between them. The CDR3 sequence is 15 residues long. The CDR3 spells CASSLHRGGTGELFF. CDR3 in DNA: TGTGCCAGCAGCTTACACAGGGGAGGCACCGGGGAGCTGTTTTTT.

This clone has a single count. The V and J genes are TRBV5-4 and TRBJ2-1, with TRBD2 matching over 8 bases. V was pared by 4 bases and J by 4 bases, with 7 bases of the junction left unmatched. The CDR3 runs 15 residues. Germline V lookup: CDR1 SGHNT, CDR2 YYREEE (reference sequence). The CDR3 DNA is TGTGCCAGCAGCGGAACTAGCGGACCTTACAATGAGCAGTTCTTC. Residues: CASSGTSGPYNEQFF.

This chain links TRBV28 with TRBJ2-7; 9 bases are a match to TRBD1. This CDR3 comprises 15 residues. The trim removed 5 bases at V and 4 bases at J, leaving 9 bases unmatched. Germline CDR1 reads MDHEN; CDR2 reads SYDVKM. CDR3 DNA: TGTGCCAGCAGTAAGCCGGACAGGGGAGGATACGAGCAGTACTTC. Its translation is CASSKPDRGGYEQYF.

This rearrangement joins TRBV18 to TRBJ2-5; 8 positions match TRBD1. Germline V gene lookup returns CDR1 KGHSH and CDR2 LQKENI. V lost 3 bases and J lost 5; bases outside the gene matches: 5. The CDR3 contains 14 residues. The CDR3 DNA sequence: TGTGCCAGCTCACCCGCCAGGGGGCCGGAGACCCAGTACTTC. It specifies CASSPARGPETQYF.

This chain uses TRBV7-6 with TRBJ2-5, with D perhaps matching TRBD1 (5 bases). From germline, CDR1 is SGHVS and CDR2 FNYEAQ. The CDR3 has 16 amino acids. Trimming removed 0 bases at V and 10 bases at J, with 21 bases between. CDR3 nucleotides: TGTGCCAGCAGCTTAGCGTACGACAGCGCCTCTAGGGACCAGTACTTC. It encodes CASSLAYDSASRDQYF.

The CDR3 here is CASSVTGAGNTIYF. The CDR3 nucleotides are TGTGCCAGCAGCGTAACAGGGGCTGGAAACACCATATATTTT. The chain joins TRBV28 to TRBJ1-3, with 7 bases matching TRBD1. CDR1 and CDR2 (germline): MDHEN, SYDVKM. The V and J ends lost 6 bases and 2 bases, in that order; junction bases with no gene match: 4. The CDR3 spans 14 residues.

The rearrangement joins TRBV28 to TRBJ2-7, with TRBD2 identical over 7 bases. The germline CDR1 and CDR2 sequences are MDHEN and SYDVKM. The J segment lost 3 bases and the V segment lost 6 bases, leaving 8 bases of the junction unmatched. There are 14 residues in the CDR3. CDR3 coding DNA: TGTGCCAGCAGACTTTGGGCGGGGGACTACGAGCAGTACTTC. The encoded protein is CASRLWAGDYEQYF.

The genes are TRBV2 and TRBJ2-3, with D tentatively TRBD2 (5 bases). Germline CDR1 and CDR2: SNHLY and FYNNEI. Trimming left V 6 bases short and J 3 bases short, with 16 bases between. The CDR3 consists of 15 residues. The chain's CDR3 is CASSGRKGVTDTQYF. The CDR3 region has the DNA TGTGCCAGCAGCGGCCGGAAGGGAGTAACAGATACGCAGTATTTT.

In this sample, this clone turned up once. CDR3 bases: TGCGCCAGCAGCTTGGCTCCCCCCGGGACACTACAAGAGACCCAGTACTTC. This encodes CASSLAPPGTLQETQYF. The chain couples TRBV5-1 to TRBJ2-5; maybe TRBD1 (6 bases). Germline V gene lookup returns CDR1 SGHRS and CDR2 YFSETQ. Trimming pared 0 bases from V and 2 bases from J, leaving 17 bases between. This CDR3 has 17 residues.

As for this clone: At one of its ends the junction is not consistent with the germline gene, which may arise from a read error. This rearrangement joins TRBV20-1 to TRBJ1-2; D gene unclear. The V gene's germline CDR1 is DFQATT and CDR2 SNEGSKA (reference sequence). The CDR3 extends over 11 amino acids. In DNA form, the CDR3 reads TGCAGTGCCAACACGCACTATGGCCACACCTTC. Residues: CSANTHYGHTF.

This clone was seen only a few times. The chain recombines TRBV5-4 with TRBJ2-6, with D perhaps matching TRBD1 (6 bases). Per the germline V gene, CDR1 is SGHNT and CDR2 is YYREEE (reference sequence). This CDR3 is 15 amino acids long. V lost 0 bases and J lost 2, with 6 bases in between. The CDR3 region is CASSLEGAGANVLTF. CDR3 in DNA: TGTGCCAGCAGCTTGGAGGGGGCTGGGGCCAACGTCCTGACTTTC.

The DNA for the CDR3 is TGTGCCACACAGGGTTTTTACACTGAAGCTTTCTTT. It specifies CATQGFYTEAFF. The chain joins TRBV27 to TRBJ1-1; TRBD1 is a possible D gene (6 bases). V was trimmed by 10 bases and J by 3 bases, leaving 12 bases between them. CDR3 length: 12 residues. CDR1 and CDR2 (germline): MNHEY, SMNVEV (reference sequence).